Detailed here is one T cell receptor (beta chain). These data belong to a study of blood T cell repertoires in COVID-19. For the study at large: Acute and convalescent COVID-19 specimens originated in the United States, Italy and Spain.

Clones were read by immunoSEQ multiplex PCR, and TCRdb kept only the in-frame ones, dropping some. Here the sample spans 200,000 or so clones, roughly 79% being singletons. The CDR3 is 14 residues long. Germline lookup yields CDR1 SGHAT and CDR2 FQNNGV. V dropped 4 bases and J dropped 3; count of bases not matched to a gene: 2. This sequence was found in a human donor with acute or convalescent COVID-19. The donor label of this sample is uncertain. Sequenced sample: peripheral blood. The V call is TRBV11-2, the J call TRBJ2-7; TRBD1 aligns across 11 bases. The CDR3 sequence is CASSWGTGGYEQYF. CDR3 nucleotides: TGTGCCAGCAGCTGGGGGACAGGGGGCTACGAGCAGTACTTC.